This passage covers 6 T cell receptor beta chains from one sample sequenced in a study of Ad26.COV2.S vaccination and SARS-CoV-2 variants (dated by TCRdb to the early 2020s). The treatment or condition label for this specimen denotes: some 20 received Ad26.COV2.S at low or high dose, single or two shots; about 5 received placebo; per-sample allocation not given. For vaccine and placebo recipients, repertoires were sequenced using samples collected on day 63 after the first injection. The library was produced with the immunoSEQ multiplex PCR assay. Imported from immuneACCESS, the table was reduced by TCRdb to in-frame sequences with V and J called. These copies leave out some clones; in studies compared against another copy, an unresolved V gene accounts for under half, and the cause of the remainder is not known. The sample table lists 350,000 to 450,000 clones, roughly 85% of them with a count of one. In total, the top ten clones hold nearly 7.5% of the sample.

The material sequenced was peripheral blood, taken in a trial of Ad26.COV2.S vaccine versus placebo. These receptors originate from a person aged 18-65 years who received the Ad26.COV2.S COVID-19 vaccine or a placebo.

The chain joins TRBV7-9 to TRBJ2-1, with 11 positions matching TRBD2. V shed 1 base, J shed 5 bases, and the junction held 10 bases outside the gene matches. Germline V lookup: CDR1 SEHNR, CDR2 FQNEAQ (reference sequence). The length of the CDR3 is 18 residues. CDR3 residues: CASSLVALAGEGNNEQFF. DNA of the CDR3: TGTGCCAGCAGCTTAGTAGCACTAGCGGGAGAGGGGAACAATGAGCAGTTCTTC.

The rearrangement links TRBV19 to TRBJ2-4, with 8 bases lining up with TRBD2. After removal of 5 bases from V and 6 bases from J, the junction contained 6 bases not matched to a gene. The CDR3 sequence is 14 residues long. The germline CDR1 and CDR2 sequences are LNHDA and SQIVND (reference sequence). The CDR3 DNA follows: TGTGCCAGTAGTGTTGCGGGGGGCAGAAACATTCAGTACTTC. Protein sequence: CASSVAGGRNIQYF.

CDR3 sequence reads: CASSQGGGSYEQYF. CDR3 nucleotide sequence: TGTGCCAGCAGCCAGGGGGGTGGCTCCTACGAGCAGTACTTC. The chain combines TRBV3-1 (or the pseudogene TRBV3-2) with TRBJ2-7; D is possibly TRBD2 (6 bases). Germline values: CDR1 LGHDT, CDR2 YNNKEL (reference sequence). CDR3 length: 14 amino acids. Trimming took 3 bases from V and 0 from J, leaving 9 bases between them.

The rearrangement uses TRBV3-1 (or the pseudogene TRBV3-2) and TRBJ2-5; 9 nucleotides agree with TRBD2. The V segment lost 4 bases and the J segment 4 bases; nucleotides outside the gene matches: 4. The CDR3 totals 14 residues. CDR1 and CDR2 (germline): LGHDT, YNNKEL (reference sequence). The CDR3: CASSRSGGRETQYF. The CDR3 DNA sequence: TGTGCCAGCAGCCGAAGCGGGGGGAGAGAGACCCAGTACTTC.

The CDR3 DNA reads TGTGCCAGCAGCTTCGGTCCCAACACAGATACGCAGTATTTT. As protein: CASSFGPNTDTQYF. The chain has TRBV11-2 and TRBJ2-3; no clear D gene. This CDR3 is 14 amino acids long. The germline V gene encodes CDR1 SGHAT and CDR2 FQNNGV. The V and J ends lost 3 bases and 2 bases respectively, with 9 bases between them.

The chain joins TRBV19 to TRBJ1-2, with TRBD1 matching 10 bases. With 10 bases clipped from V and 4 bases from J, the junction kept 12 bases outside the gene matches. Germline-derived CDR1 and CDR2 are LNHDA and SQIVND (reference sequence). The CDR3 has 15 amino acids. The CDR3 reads CATRSTGGSFYGYTF. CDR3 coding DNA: TGTGCCACTAGATCGACAGGGGGCAGTTTCTATGGCTACACCTTC.